Each of the 19 T cell receptor beta chains below was sequenced from the same sample in a study of T cells in Graves' hyperthyroidism and ophthalmopathy. Amplified TCR beta CDR3 regions derived from RNA transcripts. HTBI primers were employed in a first-round RT-PCR of the TCR CDR3. TCRdb re-called the multiplex PCR reads with MiXCR, one entry per CDR3 protein. The sample lists 400,000 to 550,000 distinct CDR3 sequences; under 15% were seen once. The material sequenced was blood. The receptors were sampled from a woman aged 18-29 years with Graves' hyperthyroidism.

This clonotype was recorded at least ten times. The rearrangement links TRBV6-6 to TRBJ2-1; TRBD2 agrees at 9 bases. Germline values: CDR1 MNHNY, CDR2 SVGAGI (reference sequence). V shed 0 bases, J shed 4 bases, and the junction held 7 bases outside the gene matches. The CDR3 is 17 amino acids. The CDR3, as DNA: TGTGCCAGCAGTTACTCGCCGGGGCGGGAGGGATACAATGAGCAGTTCTTC. Encoded protein: CASSYSPGREGYNEQFF.

This clonotype was counted ten times or more. V and J are TRBV12-3 or TRBV12-4 and TRBJ2-2, with 8 bases identical to TRBD2. After removal of 8 bases from V and 3 bases from J, the junction contained 5 bases not matched to a gene. This CDR3 comprises 14 residues. The CDR3 DNA is TGTGCCAGCGGGAGCGGGAGATACACCGGGGAGCTGTTTTTT. The encoded protein is CASGSGRYTGELFF.

This sequence joins TRBV6-2 or TRBV6-3 and TRBJ1-2; possibly TRBD1 for D (6 bases). Deletions cut 6 bases from V and 4 bases from J, with 15 bases between. The CDR3 runs to 14 residues. Germline V gives CDR1 MNHEY, CDR2 SVGEGT. Written as DNA, the CDR3 is TGTGCCAGCAGAGTTCCAGGGGATTTCTATGGCTACACCTTC. As protein: CASRVPGDFYGYTF.

This clonotype was recorded many times. The chain uses TRBV6-1 and TRBJ2-5, with D unclear. Germline CDR1 MNHNS, CDR2 SASEGT. The CDR3 runs to 16 residues. V was cut by 1 base and J by 5 bases, with 17 bases left in between. The CDR3 DNA follows: TGTGCCAGCAGTGAAGGGCAAGTCAAACTGAGGGAGACCCAGTACTTC. It yields the protein CASSEGQVKLRETQYF.

This clonotype was picked up many times. V gene TRBV20-1 combines with J gene TRBJ1-5; D ambiguous. Looked up from germline, CDR1 is DFQATT and CDR2 is SNEGSKA (reference sequence). This CDR3 region has 10 residues. V was shortened by 5 bases and J by 6 bases, with 5 bases between the two germline ends. DNA for the CDR3: TGCAGTGCTGGGCGTCAGCCCCAGCATTTT. Its protein is CSAGRQPQHF.

The chain combines TRBV19 with TRBJ2-6, with 11 nucleotides matching TRBD2. CDR3 size: 17 residues. The germline V gene encodes CDR1 LNHDA and CDR2 SQIVND (reference sequence). With V trimmed by 4 bases and J by 0 bases, 2 bases remained unmatched. CDR3 amino acids: CASSSLAGGSGANVLTF. The CDR3 DNA is TGTGCCAGTAGTAGTCTAGCGGGGGGCTCTGGGGCCAACGTCCTGACTTTC.

This clonotype was counted between two and nine times. This chain uses TRBV20-1 with TRBJ2-3; D not resolved. Per the germline V gene, CDR1 is DFQATT and CDR2 is SNEGSKA (reference sequence). V was cut by 1 base and J by 2 bases, with 13 bases left in between. The CDR3 length is 15 residues. The CDR3 loop is CSARVVPLHTDTQYF. CDR3 nucleotides: TGCAGTGCTAGAGTCGTACCCTTACACACAGATACGCAGTATTTT.

This clonotype was counted at least ten times. This sequence joins TRBV6-1 and TRBJ2-2; D may be TRBD1 or TRBD2 (5 bases each). Germline V gives CDR1 MNHNS, CDR2 SASEGT. Trimming cost V 5 bases and J 0 bases, with 13 bases left between them. The CDR3 contains 16 residues. The DNA for the CDR3 is TGTGCCAGCAGTAAAGGTCGGGGCCCGAACACCGGGGAGCTGTTTTTT. Translation: CASSKGRGPNTGELFF.

This clonotype was observed at least ten times. CDR3 in amino acids: CAYLTPGQGYEQYF. The CDR3, as DNA: TGTGCCTACCTAACCCCGGGACAGGGCTACGAGCAGTACTTC. The genes are TRBV30 and TRBJ2-7; 9 nucleotides agree with TRBD1. Trimming removed 7 bases from V and 3 bases from J; junction bases left unmatched: 10. This CDR3 region has 14 residues. Looked up from germline, CDR1 is GTSNPN and CDR2 is SVGIG (reference sequence).

This clonotype was observed a handful of times. The chain links TRBV15 to TRBJ2-1; TRBD1 might be the D (6 bases). Germline V gene data show CDR1 as LNHNV and CDR2 as YYDKDF (reference sequence). The CDR3 contains 16 residues. V was shortened by 2 bases and J by 5 bases, with 16 bases between the two germline ends. The CDR3 loop is CATSRNREFFNNEQFF. The CDR3 DNA sequence: TGTGCCACCAGCAGAAACAGGGAGTTTTTCAACAATGAGCAGTTCTTC.

The chain is built from TRBV27 and TRBJ1-4; TRBD1 aligns across 8 bases. The CDR3 sequence is 15 residues long. V trimming: 8 bases; J trimming: 11 bases; junction bases outside the gene matches: 16. Per the germline V gene, CDR1 is MNHEY and CDR2 is SMNVEV (reference sequence). The CDR3 sequence: CASAMTQGARGKLFF. CDR3 DNA sequence: TGTGCCAGCGCCATGACCCAGGGGGCTCGGGGGAAACTGTTTTTT.

In its sample, this clonotype was seen many times. The rearrangement joins TRBV15 to TRBJ2-3, with a tentative D call TRBD2 (7 bases). The CDR3 totals 16 residues. V was pared by 0 bases and J by 4 bases, with 14 bases between. The germline CDR1 and CDR2 sequences are LNHNV and YYDKDF (reference sequence). The CDR3 sequence: CATSRDRRGGADTQYF. The DNA for the CDR3 is TGTGCCACCAGCAGAGATAGGAGGGGGGGAGCAGATACGCAGTATTTT.

This clonotype was found many times. V gene TRBV20-1 combines with J gene TRBJ2-1; 8 nucleotides agree with TRBD2. CDR3 length: 15 amino acids. The V and J ends lost 3 bases and 10 bases, in that order; junction bases with no gene match: 14. The V gene's germline CDR1 is DFQATT and CDR2 SNEGSKA (reference sequence). The CDR3 bases are TGCAGTGCTAGCGAGAGGCGAGCGGGAGTTCAGGAGCAGTTCTTC. It codes for CSASERRAGVQEQFF.

V and J are TRBV5-1 and TRBJ2-3, with D possibly matching TRBD1 (6 bases). Trimming left V 5 bases short and J 9 bases short, with 13 bases between. The CDR3 spans 12 residues. Germline V gene lookup returns CDR1 SGHRS and CDR2 YFSETQ. In nucleotides, the CDR3 is TGCGCCAGCAGGTGGTCCACAGGGACGCAGTATTTT. It yields the protein CASRWSTGTQYF.

In its sample, this clonotype was seen many times. The chain combines TRBV7-2 with TRBJ2-7, with D possibly matching TRBD2 (6 bases). V lost 1 base, J lost 0 bases, and 16 bases lay in between. CDR1 and CDR2 from the germline V gene are SGHTA and FQGNSA. The length of the CDR3 is 17 residues. CDR3 bases: TGTGCCAGCAGCTTAGATGGCGGGGTTCTTCCCTCCTACGAGCAGTACGTC. Translation gives CASSLDGGVLPSYEQYV.

Many counts were recorded for this clonotype. The J gene is TRBJ1-2, the V gene TRBV12-3 or TRBV12-4; 7 bases are shared with TRBD1. The CDR3 contains 15 residues. V shed 4 bases, J shed 3 bases, and the junction held 8 bases outside the gene matches. The CDR3 DNA follows: TGTGCCAGCAGTTCCTCCACAGGGGTTGACTATGGCTACACCTTC. It encodes CASSSSTGVDYGYTF.

Ten or more counts support this clonotype. V is TRBV5-1 and J is TRBJ2-1; D tentatively reads TRBD1 or TRBD2 (5 bases each). This CDR3 comprises 14 residues. V lost 7 bases and J lost 13, with 24 bases in between. The germline V gene encodes CDR1 SGHRS and CDR2 YFSETQ. DNA of the CDR3: TGCGCCAGCCGACTACAGGAACGTGGCGGACGACAGTTCTTC. Translated: CASRLQERGGRQFF.

This clonotype was counted many times. The rearrangement links TRBV6-1 to TRBJ2-3; TRBD1 matches 9 bases. This CDR3 spans 15 amino acids. The ends lost 6 bases at V and 1 base at J; junction bases unmatched: 5. Germline lookup yields CDR1 MNHNS and CDR2 SASEGT. The CDR3 protein is CASSPDRGGTDTQYF. CDR3 nucleotides: TGTGCCAGCAGCCCCGACAGGGGGGGCACAGATACGCAGTATTTT.

The chain uses TRBV20-1 and TRBJ2-1; 7 positions match TRBD1. This CDR3 is built from 14 residues. The V gene end was trimmed by 0 bases and the J gene end by 4 bases; junction bases not matched to a gene: 3. From germline, CDR1 is DFQATT and CDR2 SNEGSKA (reference sequence). CDR3 sequence: CSARDGDRYNEQFF. The DNA for the CDR3 is TGCAGTGCTAGAGATGGGGACAGATACAATGAGCAGTTCTTC.